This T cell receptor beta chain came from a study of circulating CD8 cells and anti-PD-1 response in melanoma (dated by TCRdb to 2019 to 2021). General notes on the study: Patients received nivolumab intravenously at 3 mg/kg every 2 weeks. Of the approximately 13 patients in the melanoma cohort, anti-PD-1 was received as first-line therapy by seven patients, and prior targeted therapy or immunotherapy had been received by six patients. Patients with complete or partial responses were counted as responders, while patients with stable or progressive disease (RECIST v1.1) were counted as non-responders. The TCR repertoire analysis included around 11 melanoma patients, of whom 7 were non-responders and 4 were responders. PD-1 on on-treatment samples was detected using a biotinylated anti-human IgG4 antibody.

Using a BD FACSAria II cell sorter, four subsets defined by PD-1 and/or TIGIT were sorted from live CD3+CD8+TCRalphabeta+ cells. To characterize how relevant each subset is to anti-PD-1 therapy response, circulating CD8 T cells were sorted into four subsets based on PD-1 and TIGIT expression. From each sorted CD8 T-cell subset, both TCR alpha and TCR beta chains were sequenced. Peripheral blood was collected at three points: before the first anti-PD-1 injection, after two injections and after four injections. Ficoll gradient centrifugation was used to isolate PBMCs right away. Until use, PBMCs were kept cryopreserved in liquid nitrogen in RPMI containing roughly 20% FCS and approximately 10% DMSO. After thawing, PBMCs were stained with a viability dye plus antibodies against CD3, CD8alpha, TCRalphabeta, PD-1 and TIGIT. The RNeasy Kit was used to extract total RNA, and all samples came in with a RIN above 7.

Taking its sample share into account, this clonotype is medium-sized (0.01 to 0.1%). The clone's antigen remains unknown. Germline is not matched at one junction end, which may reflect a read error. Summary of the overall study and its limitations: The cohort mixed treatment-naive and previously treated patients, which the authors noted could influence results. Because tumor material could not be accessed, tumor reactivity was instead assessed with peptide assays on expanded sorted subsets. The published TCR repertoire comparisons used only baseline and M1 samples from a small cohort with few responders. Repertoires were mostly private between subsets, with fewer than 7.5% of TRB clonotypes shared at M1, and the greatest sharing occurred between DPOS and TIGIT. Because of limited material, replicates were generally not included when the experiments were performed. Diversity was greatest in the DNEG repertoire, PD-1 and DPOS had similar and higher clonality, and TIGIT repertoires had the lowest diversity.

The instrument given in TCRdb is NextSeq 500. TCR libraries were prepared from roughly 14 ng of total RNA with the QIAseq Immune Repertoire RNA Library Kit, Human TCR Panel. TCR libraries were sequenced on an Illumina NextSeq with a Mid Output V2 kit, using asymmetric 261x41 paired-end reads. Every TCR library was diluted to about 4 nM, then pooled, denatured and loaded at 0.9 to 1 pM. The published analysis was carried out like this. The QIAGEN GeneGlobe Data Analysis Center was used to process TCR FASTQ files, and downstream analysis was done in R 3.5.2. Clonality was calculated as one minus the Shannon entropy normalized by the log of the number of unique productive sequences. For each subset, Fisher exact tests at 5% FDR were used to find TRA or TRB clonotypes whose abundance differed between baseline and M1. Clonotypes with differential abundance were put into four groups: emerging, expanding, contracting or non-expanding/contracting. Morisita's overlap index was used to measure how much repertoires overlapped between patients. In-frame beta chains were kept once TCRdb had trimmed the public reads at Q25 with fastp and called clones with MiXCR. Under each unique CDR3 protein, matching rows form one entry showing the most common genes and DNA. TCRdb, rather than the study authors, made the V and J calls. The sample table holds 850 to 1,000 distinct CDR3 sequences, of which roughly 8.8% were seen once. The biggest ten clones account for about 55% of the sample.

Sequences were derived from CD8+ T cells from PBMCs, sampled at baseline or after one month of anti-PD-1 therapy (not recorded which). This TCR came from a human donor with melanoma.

The CDR3 region: CATLGQAQTNCGYTF. The DNA reads TGTGCCACCCTTGGACAGGCCCAAACTAACTGTGGCTACACCTTC. The receptor chain draws on TRBV2 and TRBJ1-2; TRBD1 lines up with 7 middle nucleotides. Taken from the germline V gene, the CDR1 and CDR2 loops are SNHLY and FYNNEI. The CDR3 spans 15 residues, from the cysteine through the phenylalanine. The entry retains the CDR3 DNA only, 45 bases that are in frame from base 1.